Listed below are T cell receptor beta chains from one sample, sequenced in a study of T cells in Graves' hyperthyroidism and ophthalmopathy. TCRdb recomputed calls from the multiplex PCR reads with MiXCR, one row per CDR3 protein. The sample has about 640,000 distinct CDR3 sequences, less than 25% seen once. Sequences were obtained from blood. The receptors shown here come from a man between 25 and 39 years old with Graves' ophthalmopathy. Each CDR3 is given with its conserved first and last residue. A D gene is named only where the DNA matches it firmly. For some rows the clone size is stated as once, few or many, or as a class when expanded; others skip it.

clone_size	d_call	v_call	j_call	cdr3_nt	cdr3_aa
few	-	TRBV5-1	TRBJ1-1	TGCGCCAGCAGCTTGGTGGGGCCGGGGAACACTGAAGCTTTCTTT	CASSLVGPGNTEAFF
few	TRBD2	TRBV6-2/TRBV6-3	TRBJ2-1	TGTGCCAGCAGGCCCCTAGCGGGAGTCCCCTACAATGAGCAGTTCTTC	CASRPLAGVPYNEQFF
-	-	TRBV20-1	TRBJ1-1	TGCAGTGCCAAAAGACAGCCGGACACTGAAGCTTTCTTT	CSAKRQPDTEAFF
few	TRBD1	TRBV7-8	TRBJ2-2	TGTGCCAGCAGCTTAATACCGGGACAGCTATACACCGGGGAGCTGTTTTTT	CASSLIPGQLYTGELFF
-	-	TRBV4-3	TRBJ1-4	TGCGCCAGCAGCCAAGGTGCCGGGACGGCGGAAAAACTGTTTTTT	CASSQGAGTAEKLFF
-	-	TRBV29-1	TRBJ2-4	TGCAGCGTTGAGGAGTTGAGGAGCGAGAAAAACATTCAGTACTTC	CSVEELRSEKNIQYF
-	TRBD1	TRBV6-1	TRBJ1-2	TGTGCCAGCAGCCAGGGGGGATTCTATGGCTACACCTTC	CASSQGGFYGYTF
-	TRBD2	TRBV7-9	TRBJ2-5	TGTGCCAGCAGCATCTCGGGACTACCTTGGCAGGAGACCCAGTACTTC	CASSISGLPWQETQYF
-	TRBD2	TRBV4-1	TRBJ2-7	TGCGCCAGCAGCCATGTGACTAGCGGGCCTCGGGAGCAGTACTTC	CASSHVTSGPREQYF
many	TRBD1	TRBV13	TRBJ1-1	TGTGCCAGCAGCCCAAACGCGGGACAGGGAGTGAACACTGAAGCTTTCTTT	CASSPNAGQGVNTEAFF
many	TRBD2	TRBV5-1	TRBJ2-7	TGCGCCAGCAGCTTTCTACGACTAGCGGGAGGGCCGTTTGAGCAGTACTTC	CASSFLRLAGGPFEQYF
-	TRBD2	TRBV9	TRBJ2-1	TGTGCCAGCAGCACTCGGACTAGCGCATACAATGAGCAGTTCTTC	CASSTRTSAYNEQFF
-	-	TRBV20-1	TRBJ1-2	TGCAGTGCCAGGGGCAGGGCGCACTATGGCTACACCTTC	CSARGRAHYGYTF
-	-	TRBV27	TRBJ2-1	TGTGCCAGCAGTTTCTACCTTACTACTAGACAGGACCCCTACAATGAGCAGTTCTTC	CASSFYLTTRQDPYNEQFF
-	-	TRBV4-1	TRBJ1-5	TGCGCCAGCAGCCCCGGACGGCTTAGCAATCAGCCCCAGCATTTT	CASSPGRLSNQPQHF
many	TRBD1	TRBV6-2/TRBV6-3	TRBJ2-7	TGTGCCAGCAGTTATCAAGGACAGGGAAGCCCCTACGAGCAGTACTTC	CASSYQGQGSPYEQYF
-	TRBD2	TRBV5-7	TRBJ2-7	TGTGCCAGCACCCTGCAGCGGGGTTCCTACGAGCAGTACTTC	CASTLQRGSYEQYF
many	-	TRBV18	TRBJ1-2	TGTGCCAGCTCACCTGAGACGATGATTGGCTACACCTTC	CASSPETMIGYTF
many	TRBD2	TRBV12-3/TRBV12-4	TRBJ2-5	TGTGCCAGCAGTTTGGGCAGCGGGAGGGCCGGAGAGACCCAGTACTTC	CASSLGSGRAGETQYF
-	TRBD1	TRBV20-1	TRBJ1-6	TGCAGTGCTAGCCGGACCGGGACAGGGAGCTCACCCCTCCACTTT	CSASRTGTGSSPLHF
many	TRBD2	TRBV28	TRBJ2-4	TGTGCCAGCAGCCCCAGACTAGCGGGACTCCAAAACATTCAGTACTTC	CASSPRLAGLQNIQYF
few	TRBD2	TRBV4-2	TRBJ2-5	TGTGCCAGCAGCCAAGATTTGCGGGGAGGGGAGACCCAGTACTTC	CASSQDLRGGETQYF
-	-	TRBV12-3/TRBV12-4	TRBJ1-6	TGTGCCAGCAGTTTATGGGGGGATAATTCACCCCTCCACTTT	CASSLWGDNSPLHF
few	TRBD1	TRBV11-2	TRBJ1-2	TGTGCCAGCAGCGTGCACGGACAGGCGTCGGCTAACTATGGCTACACCTTC	CASSVHGQASANYGYTF